This record covers a single TCR beta chain. The antigen is undetermined. Its ends do not fully match the called genes, so a read error is possible. Template switching added a universal primer site, and cDNA bore unique molecular identifiers. TCRdb processed the 5' RACE reads anew with MiXCR; each CDR3 protein has one entry. The sample holds roughly 1.6 million distinct CDR3 sequences, about 30% seen once. These data come from a study of identical twins. Study-wide findings and caveats: Sequences that were beta out-of-frame showed weaker excess twin sharing.

This sequence was found in a newborn girl in good health. What was sequenced was cord blood.

The CDR3 DNA reads TGTGCCAGCAGCCAAGGGAGGCGAGGGACTGAAGCTCTCTTT. It yields the protein CASSQGRRGTEALF. The genes are TRBV4-2 and TRBJ1-1, with a tentative D call TRBD1 (5 bases). This CDR3 has 14 amino acids. Germline V gives CDR1 LGHNA, CDR2 YNFKEQ.